The source of this TCR beta chain is a study of tumor-infiltrating lymphocytes in primary liver carcinoma. TCR beta cDNA was reverse-transcribed from approximately 0.45 ug of total RNA. The reaction used a constant-region primer and ProtoScript II reverse transcriptase. Three-round nested multiplex PCR performed with slightly modified ARM-PCR produced the TCR beta libraries. TRBV1-TRBV30 forward and Cbeta reverse primers drove the first two approximately 10-cycle rounds. TCRdb analysed the multiplex PCR reads with MiXCR anew, one entry per CDR3 protein. The data show 330,000 or so distinct CDR3 sequences, approximately 65% seen once. Germline CDR1 and CDR2: SGHNT and YENEEA. The CDR3 is made up of 17 amino acids. Alongside blood RNA obtained from unsorted whole blood, germline DNA was also extracted.

Input material: peripheral blood. The chain carries TRBV11-3 and TRBJ2-2, with 7 bases matching TRBD2. The sequence was obtained from a man in his forties with primary liver carcinoma and hepatitis B virus infection. Here the CDR3 DNA reads TGTACCATCAGCTCCCGAGGGAGCGGGGTTAACACCGGGGAGCTGTTTTTT. Translating gives CTISSRGSGVNTGELFF.